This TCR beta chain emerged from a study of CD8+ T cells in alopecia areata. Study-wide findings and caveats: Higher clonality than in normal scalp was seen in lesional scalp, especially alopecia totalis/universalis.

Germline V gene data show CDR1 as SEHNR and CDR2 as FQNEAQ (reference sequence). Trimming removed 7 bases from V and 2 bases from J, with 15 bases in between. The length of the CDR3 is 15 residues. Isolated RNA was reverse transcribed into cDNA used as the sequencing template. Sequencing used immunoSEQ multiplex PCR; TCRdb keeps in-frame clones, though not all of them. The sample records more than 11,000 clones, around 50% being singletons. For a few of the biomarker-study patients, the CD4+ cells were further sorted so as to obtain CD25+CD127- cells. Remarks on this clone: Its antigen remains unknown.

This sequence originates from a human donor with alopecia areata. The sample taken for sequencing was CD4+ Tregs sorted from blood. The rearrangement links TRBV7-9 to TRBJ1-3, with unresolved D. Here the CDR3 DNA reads TGTGCCAGCACCCTCTCGGCCGGGCCTGGAAACACCATATATTTT. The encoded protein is CASTLSAGPGNTIYF.